The present entry profiles one TCR beta chain with its context. The antigen is unknown. PCR involved 60 Vbeta and 13 Jbeta primers. Authors' methods: Later work found approximately 80 million unique TCR beta chains, with about 10 million shared. Method: immunoSEQ multiplex PCR; TCRdb's copy keeps in-frame clones and lacks some. That table supplies the V and J calls and clone size; D and trimming were determined from the DNA. The sample shows roughly 96,000 clones, roughly 74% of them seen only once. The sample is drawn from a study of cytomegalovirus exposure and HLA in healthy donors. Study-wide points: A later analysis reported that several of the most significant clusters appeared to be linked to common viral pathogens, among them Epstein-Barr virus.

The V segment lost 3 bases and the J segment 4 bases; nucleotides outside the gene matches: 2. This CDR3 is 14 amino acids long. Germline lookup yields CDR1 MNHEY and CDR2 SMNVEV (reference sequence). The sequenced material came from PBMCs. The chain links TRBV27 to TRBJ2-5; 10 positions match TRBD2. The sequence came from a woman between 70 and 85 years old in good health and CMV-seropositive. CDR3 coding DNA: TGTGCCAGCAGTTTTGTAGCGGGAGGAGAGACCCAGTACTTC. This codes for CASSFVAGGETQYF.